This T cell receptor beta chain was documented in a study of vaccination effects on CD4 cells after COVID-19 (dated by TCRdb to the early 2020s). Describing the broader study: Across the study, the median time from the second dose to post-vaccine sampling was 72 days (range 14 to 241). The full study included around ten COVID-19 convalescent patients and a few SARS-CoV-2-naive healthy vaccine recipients. In both COVID-19 convalescent patients and infection-naive vaccine recipients, the study compared SARS-CoV-2 spike-specific CD4+ TCR repertoires from before mRNA vaccination with those from after it. In the study, cultures from other donors were sequenced using the Oncomine TCR Beta short-read assay on an Illumina iSeq 100.

To identify antigen-specific CD4+ T cell clonotypes by their expansion, the ViraFEST assay first stimulated PBMC with viral peptide pools and then applied TCR sequencing. After around 11 days of culture, CD4+ T cells were isolated with the EasySep CD4+ T cell isolation kit. Participants received two doses of either the BNT162b2 or the mRNA-1273 mRNA SARS-CoV-2 vaccine. Negative nucleocapsid antibody results before and after vaccination confirmed that the healthy vaccine recipients had no prior SARS-CoV-2 infection. Each well held fewer than 2.5 million PBMC cultured in IMDM containing roughly 5.1% human AB serum, roughly 10 IU/ml IL-2 and gentamicin, along with 8 to 10 ug/ml peptides. Half of the culture medium was replaced with fresh IL-2-containing medium on days 3 and 7. Unless otherwise noted, each peptide stimulation condition was cultured in triplicate wells. Using Ficoll-Paque Plus gradient centrifugation, PBMC were separated from whole blood and then either used fresh or cryopreserved at -140C. Overlapping peptide pools spanned the spike proteins of SARS-CoV-2 and the common cold coronaviruses HCoV-NL63, HCoV-OC43 and HCoV-229E. The QIAamp micro DNA kit was used to extract genomic DNA from the cultured CD4+ T cells.

To prepare the library, the immunoSEQ multiplex PCR assay was applied. DNA from the cultured and isolated CD4+ T cells underwent TCR beta CDR3 sequencing. On the authors' methods: Non-productive TCR sequences were removed and reads were trimmed to the CDR3 region, keeping CDR3s of at least 7 amino acids. Antigen-specific clonotypes were identified with the MANAFEST web app by comparing expansion in peptide wells against reference cultures. To count as positive, a clone had to show expansion at FDR<0.05 compared with the reference and with all other wells, an odds ratio above 5, and a frequency above 0.1% in two replicate wells. Clonotypes significantly expanded in SARS-CoV-2 spike wells and in at least one common cold coronavirus spike condition were defined as cross-reactive. CDR3 similarity was assessed by Levenshtein distance with the stringdist R package, and unrooted trees were built with ape in R 3.6.1. TCRdb carries this immuneACCESS record with in-frame sequences only. Its versions omit some clonotypes, under half of them owing to an unresolved V gene in the studies checked, with the rest unexplained. The DNA gave D and trimming, while V, J and clone size come from that table. This sample comprises approximately 70,000 clones, 70% to 90% of them detected only once. 1.2% of the sample is in the top ten clones.

The research as a whole found: The study was limited by a small number of convalescent patients, and early post-infection timepoints were lacking. At late post-vaccination timepoints, both infection-induced and vaccine-induced clones showed marked clonal contraction, consistent with waning T cell responses. In healthy vaccine recipients, vaccine-induced clones were almost all SARS-CoV-2 mono-reactive, with only 1 of 255 cross-reactive with common cold coronaviruses.

In regard to this clone: Its antigen has not been determined. Base quality data are lacking; no much larger clone is found one base away.

CDR1 and CDR2, looked up from the germline V gene, are SGHTA and FQGTGA. Counted from cysteine to phenylalanine, this CDR3 has 14 amino acids. The CDR3 DNA has 42 bases and is translated from base 1. V is cut back by 4 bases and J by 6 bases, with 6 bases in the junction unmatched. The rearranged chain carries TRBV7-3 and TRBJ1-1; 9 bases in between match TRBD1. Sequenced material: CD4+ T cells from PBMCs cultured with HCoV-229E spike peptides, taken after COVID-19 vaccination. This specimen's cell subset or site label, interpreted: HCoV-229E spike overlapping peptide pool stimulation. The sequence derives from a human donor who received a COVID-19 vaccine. The CDR3 here reads CASSSTGGQAEAFF. The DNA sequence is as follows: TGTGCCAGCAGCTCGACAGGGGGACAAGCTGAAGCTTTCTTT.